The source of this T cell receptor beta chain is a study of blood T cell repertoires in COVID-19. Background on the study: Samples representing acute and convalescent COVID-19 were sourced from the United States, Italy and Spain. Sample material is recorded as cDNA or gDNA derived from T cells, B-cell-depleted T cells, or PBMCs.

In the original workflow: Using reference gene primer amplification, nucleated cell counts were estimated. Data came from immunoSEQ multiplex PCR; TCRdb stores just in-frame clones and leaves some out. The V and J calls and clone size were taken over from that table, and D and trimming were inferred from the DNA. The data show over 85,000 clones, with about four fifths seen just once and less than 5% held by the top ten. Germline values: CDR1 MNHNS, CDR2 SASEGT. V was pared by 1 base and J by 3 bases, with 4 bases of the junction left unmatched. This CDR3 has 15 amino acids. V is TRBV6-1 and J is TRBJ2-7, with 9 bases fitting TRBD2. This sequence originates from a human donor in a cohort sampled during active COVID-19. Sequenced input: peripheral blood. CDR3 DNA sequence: TGTGCCAGCAGTGAAGTGTTGACTAGCGGCTACGAGCAGTACTTC. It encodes CASSEVLTSGYEQYF.